The 23 T cell receptor beta chains below come from one sample, sequenced in a study of T cells in Graves' hyperthyroidism and ophthalmopathy. RNA transcripts gave rise to amplified TCR beta CDR3 regions. The study used the HTBI primer set for a first-round RT-PCR of the TCR CDR3. TCRdb itself ran the multiplex PCR reads through MiXCR, one entry per CDR3 protein. Among under 450,000 distinct CDR3 sequences, approximately 18% were seen once, and the ten largest hold approximately 33%. Sequenced: blood. The receptors stem from a woman aged 25 to 39 with Graves' hyperthyroidism that later progressed to Graves' ophthalmopathy.

This clonotype was counted many times. This chain's CDR3 is CAWSFPGLDSPLHF. CDR3 coding DNA: TGTGCCTGGAGTTTCCCGGGGCTGGATTCACCCCTCCACTTT. V is TRBV30 and J is TRBJ1-6; D perhaps matches TRBD1 (5 bases). Germline V gene lookup returns CDR1 GTSNPN and CDR2 SVGIG (reference sequence). CDR3 length: 14 residues. The V end was cut by 2 bases, the J end by 8 bases, with 13 bases between.

In this sample, this clonotype turned up a few times. This chain uses TRBV24-1 with TRBJ2-1, with TRBD1 as a possible D gene (5 bases). The CDR3 extends over 15 amino acids. The germline V gene encodes CDR1 KGHDR and CDR2 SFDVKD. V was cut by 5 bases and J by 3 bases, with 13 bases left in between. The CDR3 region is CATSVAGIYYNEQFF. In DNA form, the CDR3 reads TGTGCCACCAGTGTAGCAGGGATCTACTACAATGAGCAGTTCTTC.

DNA for the CDR3: TGTGCCAGCAGCTTAGGTACCCTAGCGGGAGGAGGAAATACGCAGTATTTT. Residues: CASSLGTLAGGGNTQYF. The chain employs TRBV11-3 and TRBJ2-3; 11 nucleotides align to TRBD2. CDR1 is SGHNT and CDR2 is YENEEA in the germline V gene. V was clipped by 1 base and J by 7 bases; unmatched bases: 10. This CDR3 is built from 17 residues.

In this sample, this clonotype turned up many times. The chain links TRBV19 to TRBJ2-1, with 11 bases matching TRBD2. The CDR3 loop spans 16 amino acids. The trim removed 5 bases at V and 2 bases at J, leaving 5 bases unmatched. Germline V gives CDR1 LNHDA, CDR2 SQIVND (reference sequence). The CDR3 DNA sequence: TGTGCCAGTAGTGCGTTAGCGGGAGGGCCCTACAATGAGCAGTTCTTC. This translates into CASSALAGGPYNEQFF. Complete variable domain (other parts from reference TRBV19 and TRBJ2-1): DGGITQSPKYLFRKEGQNVTLSCEQNLNHDAMYWYRQDPGQGLRLIYYSQIVNDFQKGDIAEGYSVSREKKESFPLTVTSAQKNPTAFYLCASSALAGGPYNEQFFGPGTRLTVL.

In its sample, this clonotype was seen many times. This rearrangement joins TRBV29-1 to TRBJ2-1, with 12 bases lining up with TRBD2. V lost 8 bases, J lost 6 bases, and 5 bases stayed unmatched. The CDR3 contains 13 residues. The germline V gene has CDR1 SQVTM and CDR2 ANQGSEA. CDR3 region: CSIGLAGSNEQFF. In DNA, the CDR3 is TGCAGCATTGGACTAGCGGGGAGCAATGAGCAGTTCTTC.

This sequence joins TRBV3-1 and TRBJ1-5; TRBD1 aligns across 8 bases. Germline assignment: CDR1 LGHDT and CDR2 YNNKEL (reference sequence). The V gene end was trimmed by 4 bases and the J gene end by 4 bases; junction bases not matched to a gene: 9. The CDR3 consists of 16 residues. The CDR3 nucleotides read TGTGCCAGCAGCCGAACACTGACAGGGGATAATCAGCCCCAGCATTTT. Translating gives CASSRTLTGDNQPQHF.

This clonotype was detected a few times. The CDR3 loop is CASSFTLAAEQFF. The CDR3 nucleotides read TGCGCCAGCAGCTTCACTTTAGCGGCTGAGCAGTTCTTC. The chain links TRBV5-1 to TRBJ2-1; D is possibly TRBD2 (6 bases). This CDR3 has 13 amino acids. The V and J ends lost 2 bases and 9 bases respectively, with 12 bases between them. CDR1 and CDR2 (germline): SGHRS, YFSETQ.

The J gene is TRBJ2-1, the V gene TRBV5-6; D call uncertain. CDR1 is SGHDT and CDR2 is YYEEEE in the germline V gene. V gave up 2 bases and J gave up 8 bases, with 8 bases separating them. The CDR3 is 12 residues long. The CDR3, as DNA: TGTGCCAGCAGCTTCCGACGGGATGAGCAGTTCTTC. Translating gives CASSFRRDEQFF.

To note about this clonotype: It may be a read error: a sequence one base away is much more abundant. The CDR3, as DNA: TGTGCCAGCGGTTTGGGTTGGGGTAGCGGGACCGATGAGCAGTTCTTC. This translates into CASGLGWGSGTDEQFF. The chain employs TRBV27 and TRBJ2-1, with 8 bases aligning to TRBD2. Germline CDR1 MNHEY, CDR2 SMNVEV (reference sequence). The CDR3 contains 16 residues.

This CDR3 is CASSSPGHCRTDTQYF. The CDR3 nucleotides read TGCGCCAGCAGCTCCCCGGGACACTGCCGGACAGATACGCAGTATTTT. The chain uses TRBV5-1 and TRBJ2-3, with D possibly being TRBD1 (6 bases). The ends were cut back, 3 bases at V and 3 bases at J, with 17 bases in the middle. This CDR3 has 16 residues. CDR1 and CDR2 (germline): SGHRS, YFSETQ.

This clonotype was observed many times. The chain employs TRBV20-1 and TRBJ2-4; the D is unclear. Germline V gene data show CDR1 as DFQATT and CDR2 as SNEGSKA (reference sequence). The V and J ends lost 1 base and 0 bases respectively, with 4 bases between them. CDR3 length: 13 amino acids. The CDR3 DNA reads TGCAGTGCTAGAGGGTTAGCCAAAAACATTCAGTACTTC. Translation gives CSARGLAKNIQYF.

Many counts were recorded for this clonotype. The chain employs TRBV5-1 and TRBJ2-3; tentative D call: TRBD2 (6 bases). The CDR3 totals 14 residues. Between the trimmed V and J ends, which lost 3 bases and 8 bases, there was a span of 16 bases. Germline CDR1 and CDR2: SGHRS and YFSETQ. The CDR3 is CASSSGPSEATQYF. Here the CDR3 DNA reads TGCGCCAGCAGCTCAGGACCTAGCGAAGCTACGCAGTATTTT.

CDR3 bases: TGTGCCAGCAGCTTAGCACTAGCGGGGAAAGCTGGGCAGTGGTATTTT. Encoded protein: CASSLALAGKAGQWYF. The rearrangement joins TRBV7-6 to TRBJ2-3, with 10 bases that match TRBD2. In germline, CDR1 is SGHVS, CDR2 FNYEAQ. The junction had 14 bases not matched to a gene; V was cut back by 0 bases and J by 14 bases. The CDR3 is 16 residues long.

This clonotype occurred many times. The rearrangement links TRBV25-1 to TRBJ2-1; D is undetermined. The ends were cut back, 4 bases at V and 0 bases at J, with 22 bases in the middle. This CDR3 is built from 19 residues. CDR1 and CDR2 (germline): MGHDK, SYGVNS. The CDR3 protein is CASSGRKARQSSSYNEQFF. For the CDR3, the DNA is TGTGCCAGCAGTGGCAGGAAGGCAAGGCAGTCAAGCTCCTACAATGAGCAGTTCTTC.

This clonotype was seen only a few times. The chain joins TRBV4-1 to TRBJ2-5, with 10 positions matching TRBD1. Germline CDR1 MGHRA, CDR2 YSYEKL. CDR3 length: 15 amino acids. V lost 4 bases to trimming and J lost 5 bases; unmatched junction nucleotides: 7. The CDR3 loop reads CASSPLTGGWETQYF. The CDR3 bases are TGCGCCAGCAGCCCGTTGACAGGGGGCTGGGAGACCCAGTACTTC.

This clonotype was recorded a few times. Because the CDR3's place on the DNA is in doubt, the DNA is left out and the CDR3 is given as listed by TCRdb. CDR3 sequence: CASSSSTKPQGGYTF. The chain is built from TRBV6-1 and TRBJ1-2; TRBD1, as called in the table, went unchecked against the DNA. The CDR3 is 15 amino acids long, termini counted. Germline V gene data show CDR1 as MNHNS and CDR2 as SASEGT.

This clonotype was seen at least ten times. The chain carries TRBV7-9 and TRBJ2-7; 9 bases are a match to TRBD1. From germline, CDR1 is SEHNR and CDR2 FQNEAQ (reference sequence). The CDR3 contains 15 residues. V trimming: 4 bases; J trimming: 6 bases; junction bases outside the gene matches: 10. In nucleotides, the CDR3 is TGTGCCAGCAGCTCACCCGGGACAGGGAATTCCGAGCAGTACTTC. Amino acids: CASSSPGTGNSEQYF.

This clonotype was observed a few times. The gene calls are TRBV2 and TRBJ2-1; a weak D match, TRBD2 (5 bases). With 6 bases removed from V and 0 bases from J, the gap between germline ends came to 9 bases. Looked up from germline, CDR1 is SNHLY and CDR2 is FYNNEI. This CDR3 has 14 residues. This chain's CDR3 is CASSREGSYNEQFF. CDR3 DNA sequence: TGTGCCAGCAGCCGCGAGGGCTCCTACAATGAGCAGTTCTTC.

The table lists this clonotype with many counts. The V and J genes are TRBV15 and TRBJ1-2; D remains ambiguous. This CDR3 is 13 amino acids long. Per the germline V gene, CDR1 is LNHNV and CDR2 is YYDKDF (reference sequence). Trimming cost V 0 bases and J 5 bases, with 7 bases left between them. Here the CDR3 DNA reads TGTGCCACCAGCAGAGATTTAGGGTATGGCTACACCTTC. Amino acid sequence: CATSRDLGYGYTF.

This clonotype showed up many times. V usage is TRBV5-6 and J usage is TRBJ2-1, with 8 positions matching TRBD1. The V gene's germline CDR1 is SGHDT and CDR2 YYEEEE. J lost 7 bases, V lost 4 bases, and 13 bases had no gene match. This CDR3 comprises 16 residues. The CDR3 region is CASSLTWTGRWNEQFF. The CDR3 coding sequence is TGTGCCAGCAGCCTAACATGGACAGGGAGGTGGAATGAGCAGTTCTTC.

This clonotype was observed many times. The DNA for the CDR3 is TGTGCCATCAGTGTTGAATACTCTGGGGCCAACGTCCTGACTTTC. It translates to CAISVEYSGANVLTF. This rearrangement joins TRBV10-3 to TRBJ2-6; unclear D gene. From germline, CDR1 is ENHRY and CDR2 SYGVKD. This CDR3 has 15 residues. The V gene lost 4 bases and the J gene lost 0 bases, with 7 bases spanning the gap.

At least ten counts were recorded for this clonotype. The rearrangement links TRBV12-3 or TRBV12-4 to TRBJ2-7; 7 positions agree with TRBD1. Trimming took 3 bases from V and 3 from J; bases not matched to a gene: 20. The length of the CDR3 is 19 residues. For the CDR3, the DNA is TGTGCCAGCAGTTTTGACTTGTCCAAAGCCGGGACAGCTAACTACGAGCAGTACTTC. This translates into CASSFDLSKAGTANYEQYF.

The rearrangement uses TRBV6-1 and TRBJ1-5; the match to TRBD1 covers 10 bases. The CDR3 length is 15 residues. Germline V CDR1 and CDR2: MNHNS, SASEGT. After removal of 6 bases from V and 5 bases from J, the junction contained 7 bases not matched to a gene. The CDR3 sequence is CASSLRGTGDQPQHF. The CDR3 DNA reads TGTGCCAGCAGCCTCCGGGGGACAGGGGATCAGCCCCAGCATTTT.